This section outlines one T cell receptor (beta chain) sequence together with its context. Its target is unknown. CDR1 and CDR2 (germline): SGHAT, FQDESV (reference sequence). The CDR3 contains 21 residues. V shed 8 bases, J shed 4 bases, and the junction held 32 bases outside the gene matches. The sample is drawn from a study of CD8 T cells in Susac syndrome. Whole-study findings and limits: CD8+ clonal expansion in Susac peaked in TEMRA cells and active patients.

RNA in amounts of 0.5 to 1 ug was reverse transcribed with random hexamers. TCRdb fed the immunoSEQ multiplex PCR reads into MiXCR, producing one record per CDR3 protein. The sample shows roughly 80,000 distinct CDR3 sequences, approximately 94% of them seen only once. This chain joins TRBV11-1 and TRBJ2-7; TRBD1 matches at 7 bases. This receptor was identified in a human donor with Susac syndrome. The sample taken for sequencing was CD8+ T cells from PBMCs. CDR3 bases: TGTGCCAGCGAGGGGACAGACGTGTACGATGAGTCGTACGCAGGACTGTACGAGCAGTACTTC. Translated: CASEGTDVYDESYAGLYEQYF.